The T cell receptor beta chain under discussion was sequenced for a study of glioma-infiltrating T cells. Broader study findings: Tissue and blood shared very few CDR3 sequences.

The iRepertoire nested amplicon-rescue multiplex PCR amplified TCR alpha and beta CDR3s from RNA. MiXCR was run by TCRdb on the multiplex PCR reads, yielding one entry per CDR3 protein. The table shows about 4,900 distinct CDR3 sequences, with roughly 30% occurring only once. The CDR3 is 11 amino acids. V was shortened by 6 bases and J by 10 bases, with 10 bases between the two germline ends. Germline CDR1 MNHNS, CDR2 SASEGT. This clonotype is labeled medium-sized (0.01 to 0.1%). As yet, its antigen is unknown. What was sequenced was glioma tissue, nonneoplastic brain tissue, or PBMCs (not recorded which). The chain links TRBV6-1 to TRBJ2-1; possible D gene TRBD2, 5 bases. This sequence originates from a human donor with low-grade glioma or glioblastoma, undergoing nonglioma brain surgery, or in good health (not recorded which). CDR3 sequence (DNA): TGTGCCAGCAGGCTAGCTGGGGAGCAGTTCTTC. Translated, it gives CASRLAGEQFF.